The 7 T cell receptor beta chains listed next were all sequenced from one sample in a study of graft-versus-host responses after intestinal transplantation. Clones were read by immunoSEQ multiplex PCR, and TCRdb kept only the in-frame ones, dropping some. The sample includes approximately 24,000 clones, roughly 85% of them seen just once. The sample was PBMCs, taken approximately 450 days after intestinal transplant. Source of these receptors: a human patient who received an intestinal transplant, so some T cells may come from the graft donor.

The V call is TRBV6-5, the J call TRBJ1-6; no definite D call. This CDR3 comprises 16 residues. V gave up 0 bases and J gave up 0 bases, with 6 bases separating them. Germline CDR1 is MNHEY and CDR2 is SVGAGI. In DNA, the CDR3 is TGTGCCAGCAGTTACTCCGGGAGCTCCTATAATTCACCCCTCCACTTT. Protein sequence: CASSYSGSSYNSPLHF.

This clone was found a few times. This sequence joins TRBV2 and TRBJ2-2; 10 bases line up with TRBD1. This CDR3 is built from 16 residues. Germline loops: CDR1 SNHLY, CDR2 FYNNEI. Trimming cost V 8 bases and J 4 bases; bases outside gene matches: 10. The CDR3 loop reads CASGMTGGFSTGELFF. The CDR3 coding sequence is TGTGCCAGCGGGATGACAGGGGGCTTTAGCACCGGGGAGCTGTTTTTT.

J is TRBJ2-7 and V is TRBV6-5; D is undetermined. Trimming removed 6 bases from V and 2 bases from J, with 17 bases in between. The V gene's germline CDR1 is MNHEY and CDR2 SVGAGI. This CDR3 comprises 15 residues. The CDR3 DNA reads as TGTGCCAGCAGCCCCACGTTGGCGGTAACCTACGAGCAGTACTTC. Its translation: CASSPTLAVTYEQYF.

The V gene is TRBV5-4, the J gene TRBJ2-7; 8 bases map to TRBD1. The CDR3 totals 14 residues. The V and J ends lost 4 bases and 5 bases, in that order; junction bases with no gene match: 8. The V gene's germline CDR1 is SGHNT and CDR2 YYREEE (reference sequence). The CDR3 region is CASSPRTGRDEQYF. CDR3 coding DNA: TGTGCCAGCAGCCCACGGACAGGGAGAGACGAGCAGTACTTC.

The rearrangement uses TRBV5-4 and TRBJ2-7; possible D gene TRBD2, 5 bases. Germline V gene data show CDR1 as SGHNT and CDR2 as YYREEE (reference sequence). The CDR3 is made up of 13 amino acids. V shed 0 bases and J shed 4 bases, with 8 bases lying between them. CDR3 protein: CASSLARTYEQYF. The DNA for the CDR3 is TGTGCCAGCAGCTTGGCCCGGACTTACGAGCAGTACTTC.

The CDR3 DNA reads TGTGCCAGCAGCTCATTGGGGGGCAGGGCCTTTTACGAGCAGTACTTC. It specifies CASSSLGGRAFYEQYF. V usage is TRBV11-2 and J usage is TRBJ2-5; D may correspond to TRBD1 or TRBD2 (6 bases each). The J call may be incorrect, as the DNA end agrees better with TRBJ2-7. CDR1 and CDR2 (germline): SGHAT, FQNNGV. There are 16 residues in the CDR3.

V is TRBV18 and J is TRBJ1-4; TRBD1 might be the D (5 bases). CDR3 size: 15 residues. Germline assignment: CDR1 KGHSH and CDR2 LQKENI. V was shortened by 4 bases and J by 0 bases, with 9 bases between the two germline ends. For the CDR3, the DNA is TGTGCCAGCTCACACGGGACGGCAACTAATGAAAAACTGTTTTTT. Translated: CASSHGTATNEKLFF.